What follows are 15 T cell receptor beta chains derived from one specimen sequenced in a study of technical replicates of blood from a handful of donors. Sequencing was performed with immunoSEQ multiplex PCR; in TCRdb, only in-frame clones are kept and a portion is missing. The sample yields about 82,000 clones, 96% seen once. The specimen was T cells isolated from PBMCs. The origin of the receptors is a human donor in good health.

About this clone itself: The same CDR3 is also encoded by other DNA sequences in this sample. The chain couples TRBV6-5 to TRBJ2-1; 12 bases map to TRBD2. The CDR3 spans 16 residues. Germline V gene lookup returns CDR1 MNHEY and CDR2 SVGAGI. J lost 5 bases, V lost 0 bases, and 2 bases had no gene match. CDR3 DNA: TGTGCCAGCAGTTACTCGCGACTAGCGGGAGACAATGAGCAGTTCTTC. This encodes CASSYSRLAGDNEQFF.

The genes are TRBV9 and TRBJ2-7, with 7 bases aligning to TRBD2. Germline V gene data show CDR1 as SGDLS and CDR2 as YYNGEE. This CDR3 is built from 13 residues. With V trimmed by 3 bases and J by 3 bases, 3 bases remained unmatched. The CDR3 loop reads CASSASGNYEQYF. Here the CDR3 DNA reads TGTGCCAGCAGCGCCAGCGGGAACTACGAGCAGTACTTC.

As DNA, the CDR3 is TGTGCCAGAAGGACAGGGGAGGGTGAAAAACTGTTTTTT. Translating gives CARRTGEGEKLFF. This chain uses TRBV2 with TRBJ1-4, with TRBD1 matching 9 bases. Germline loops: CDR1 SNHLY, CDR2 FYNNEI. The V gene end was trimmed by 9 bases and the J gene end by 7 bases; junction bases not matched to a gene: 6. The CDR3 has 13 amino acids.

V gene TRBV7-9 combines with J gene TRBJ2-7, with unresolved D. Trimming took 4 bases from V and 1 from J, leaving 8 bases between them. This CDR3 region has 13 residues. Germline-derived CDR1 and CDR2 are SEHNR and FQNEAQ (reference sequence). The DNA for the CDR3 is TGTGCCAGCAGCTCTACGTGGTCCTACGAGCAGTACTTC. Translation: CASSSTWSYEQYF.

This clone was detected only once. The CDR3 loop reads CAWSVLAGGTDTQYF. Written as DNA, the CDR3 is TGTGCCTGGAGTGTACTGGCGGGGGGCACAGATACGCAGTATTTT. V gene TRBV30 combines with J gene TRBJ2-3, with 7 bases that match TRBD2. The trim removed 0 bases at V and 1 base at J, leaving 4 bases unmatched. The CDR3 has 15 residues. CDR1 and CDR2 (germline): GTSNPN, SVGIG (reference sequence).

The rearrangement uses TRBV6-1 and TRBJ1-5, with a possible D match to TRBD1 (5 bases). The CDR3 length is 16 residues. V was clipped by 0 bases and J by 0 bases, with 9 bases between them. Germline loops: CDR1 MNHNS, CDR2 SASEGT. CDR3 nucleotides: TGTGCCAGCAGTGAAGCTGCAGGGTATAGCAATCAGCCCCAGCATTTT. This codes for CASSEAAGYSNQPQHF.

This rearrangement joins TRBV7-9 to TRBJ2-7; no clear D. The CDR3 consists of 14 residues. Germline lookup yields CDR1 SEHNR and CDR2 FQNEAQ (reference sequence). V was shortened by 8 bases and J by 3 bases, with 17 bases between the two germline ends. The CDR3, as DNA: TGTGCCAGCTTTCCAGATTCAAGTAACTACGAGCAGTACTTC. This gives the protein CASFPDSSNYEQYF.

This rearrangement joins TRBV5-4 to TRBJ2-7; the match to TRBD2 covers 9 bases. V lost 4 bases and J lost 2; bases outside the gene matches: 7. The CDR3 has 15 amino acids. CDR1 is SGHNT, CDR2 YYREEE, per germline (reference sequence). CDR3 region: CASSPVASGTYEQYF. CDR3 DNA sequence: TGTGCCAGCAGCCCCGTGGCTAGCGGGACCTACGAGCAGTACTTC.

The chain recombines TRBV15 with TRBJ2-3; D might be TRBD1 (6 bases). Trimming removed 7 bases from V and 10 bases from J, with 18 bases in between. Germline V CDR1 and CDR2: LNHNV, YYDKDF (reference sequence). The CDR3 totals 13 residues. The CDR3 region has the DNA TGTGCCACCAAGGGACAAGAAGGAAACGCGCAGTATTTT. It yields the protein CATKGQEGNAQYF.

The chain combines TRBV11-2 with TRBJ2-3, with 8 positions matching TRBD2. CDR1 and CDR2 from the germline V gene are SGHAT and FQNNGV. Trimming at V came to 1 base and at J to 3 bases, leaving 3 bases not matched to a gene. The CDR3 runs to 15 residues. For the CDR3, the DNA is TGTGCCAGCAGCTTAGTCAGCGGGAGTACAGATACGCAGTATTTT. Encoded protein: CASSLVSGSTDTQYF.

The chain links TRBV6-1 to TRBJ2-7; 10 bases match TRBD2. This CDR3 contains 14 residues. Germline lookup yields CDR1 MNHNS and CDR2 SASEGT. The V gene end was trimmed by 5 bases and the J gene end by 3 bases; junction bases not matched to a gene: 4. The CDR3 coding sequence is TGTGCCAGCAGTTCTAGCGGGAGCTTCTACGAGCAGTACTTC. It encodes CASSSSGSFYEQYF.

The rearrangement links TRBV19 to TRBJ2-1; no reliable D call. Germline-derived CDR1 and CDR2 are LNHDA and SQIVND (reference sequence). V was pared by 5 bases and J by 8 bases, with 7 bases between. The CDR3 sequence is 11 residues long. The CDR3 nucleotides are TGTGCCAGTAGTCTCGTAGATGAGCAGTTCTTC. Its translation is CASSLVDEQFF.

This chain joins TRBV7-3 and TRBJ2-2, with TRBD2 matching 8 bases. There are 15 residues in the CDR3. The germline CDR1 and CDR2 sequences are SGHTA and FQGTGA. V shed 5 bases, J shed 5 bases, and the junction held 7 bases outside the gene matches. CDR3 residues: CASSLSGGSTGELFF. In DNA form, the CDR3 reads TGTGCCAGCAGCCTTTCGGGAGGGAGTACCGGGGAGCTGTTTTTT.

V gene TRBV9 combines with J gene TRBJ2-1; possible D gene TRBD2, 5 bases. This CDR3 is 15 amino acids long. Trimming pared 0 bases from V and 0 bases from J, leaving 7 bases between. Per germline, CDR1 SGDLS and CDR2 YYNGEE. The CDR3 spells CASSVAGISYNEQFF. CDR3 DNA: TGTGCCAGCAGCGTAGCCGGGATCTCCTACAATGAGCAGTTCTTC.

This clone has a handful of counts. This CDR3 is CASRGLTRGAQFF. The CDR3 DNA sequence: TGTGCCAGTAGGGGGCTAACCCGAGGTGCGCAGTTCTTC. This sequence joins TRBV19 and TRBJ2-1, with D perhaps matching TRBD1 (5 bases). V lost 6 bases and J 12 bases, leaving 18 bases between the germline ends. CDR1 and CDR2 (germline): LNHDA, SQIVND (reference sequence). The CDR3 has 13 residues. Drawing the rest from reference TRBV19 and TRBJ2-1, the complete variable domain is DGGITQSPKYLFRKEGQNVTLSCEQNLNHDAMYWYRQDPGQGLRLIYYSQIVNDFQKGDIAEGYSVSREKKESFPLTVTSAQKNPTAFYLCASRGLTRGAQFFGPGTRLTVL.